The present T cell receptor (beta chain) was sequenced within a study of blood T cells in healthy people across ages. Findings and caveats of the study: Age showed a roughly linear inverse relationship with TCR beta diversity per million T cells.

V lost 2 bases and J 2 bases, leaving 12 bases between the germline ends. Germline loops: CDR1 MGHDK, CDR2 SYGVNS. The CDR3 covers 15 residues. Next came a second PCR, run for about 7 to 12 cycles, which used a sample-barcoded 5' primer along with a J-beta primer mix. A template-switch adaptor that had 12 random nucleotides put a tag on each cDNA molecule. TCRdb passed the 5' RACE reads through MiXCR, listing each CDR3 protein once. The table has about 570,000 distinct CDR3 sequences, roughly a quarter seen once. This clonotype has more than one count but fewer than ten. What it binds is not known. The sequenced sample was blood. The rearrangement links TRBV25-1 to TRBJ2-5, with D maybe TRBD1 (6 bases). The receptor was isolated from a woman in her 70s in good health. CDR3 sequence: CASSERRTAQETQYF. The CDR3 bases are TGTGCCAGCAGTGAACGTAGGACAGCACAAGAGACCCAGTACTTC.